The 14 T cell receptor beta chains given below trace back to one sample, sequenced in a study of low-dose radiotherapy and immunotherapy resistance in tumors (dated by TCRdb to between 2021 and 2024). First-strand cDNA was synthesized with Superscript III and a set of TRAV- and TRBV-specific primers, covering both TCRalpha and TCRbeta chains. TCRs were amplified with Phusion for around 20 PCR cycles using a constant-region primer together with the adapter attached to the V primers. TCRdb itself trimmed the public reads at Q25 with fastp, ran MiXCR and retained productive beta chains. Rows with a matching CDR3 protein are joined into one entry that keeps the most common DNA and genes. The sample yields 12,000 to 15,000 distinct CDR3 sequences; roughly 50% were counted once. The ten largest clones capture about 3.5% of the sample. The receptors originated from a human donor with advanced metastatic prostate, ovarian, gallbladder or colorectal cancer (not recorded which). This table probably holds off-target reads from a library built for another chain.

The CDR3 bases are TGCAGTGCTAGAGCGACTAGCGGAGTTCTGAATGAGCAGTTCTTC. It translates to CSARATSGVLNEQFF. This chain connects TRBV20-1 to TRBJ2-1; 9 bases are a match to TRBD2. Germline CDR1 reads DFQATT; CDR2 reads SNEGSKA (reference sequence). The CDR3 extends over 15 amino acids. The V and J ends lost 1 base and 7 bases, in that order; junction bases with no gene match: 8.

This clonotype was seen a handful of times. This chain uses TRBV28 with TRBJ1-5; tentatively, D is TRBD1 (6 bases). Trimming pared 6 bases from V and 0 bases from J, leaving 12 bases between. Germline CDR1 reads MDHEN; CDR2 reads SYDVKM. CDR3 length equals 15 residues. The CDR3 nucleotides are TGTGCCAGCAGCCGGGGGCAGATTAGCAATCAGCCCCAGCATTTT. Translation: CASSRGQISNQPQHF. Drawing the rest from reference TRBV28 and TRBJ1-5, the complete variable domain is DVKVTQSSRYLVKRTGEKVFLECVQDMDHENMFWYRQDPGLGLRLIYFSYDVKMKEKGDIPEGYSVSREKKERFSLILESASTNQTSMYLCASSRGQISNQPQHFGDGTRLSIL.

This sequence joins TRBV24-1 and TRBJ2-2, with D uncertain. The CDR3 covers 12 residues. From germline, CDR1 is KGHDR and CDR2 SFDVKD. V lost 3 bases to trimming and J lost 6 bases, with 4 bases between them. CDR3 amino acids: CATSDSPGELFF. CDR3 sequence (DNA): TGTGCCACCAGTGATAGTCCCGGGGAGCTGTTTTTT.

The V and J genes are TRBV6-1 and TRBJ2-1; 10 positions match TRBD2. CDR1 and CDR2 (germline): MNHNS, SASEGT. This CDR3 spans 14 amino acids. The junction had 7 bases not matched to a gene; V was cut back by 7 bases and J by 7 bases. CDR3 loop: CASKLAGGGNEQFF. The DNA for the CDR3 is TGTGCCAGCAAATTAGCGGGGGGAGGGAATGAGCAGTTCTTC.

This clonotype has just one count. The rearrangement uses TRBV11-2 and TRBJ1-2, with no clear D. V gave up 0 bases and J gave up 8 bases, with 13 bases separating them. Germline V CDR1 and CDR2: SGHAT, FQNNGV. CDR3 length: 14 residues. In nucleotides, the CDR3 is TGTGCCAGCAGCTTAGAAGTCGGGGTTGGGGGCTACACCTTC. As protein: CASSLEVGVGGYTF.

The chain recombines TRBV5-1 with TRBJ2-3, with 13 bases lining up with TRBD2. Trimming at V came to 9 bases and at J to 4 bases, leaving 5 bases not matched to a gene. The CDR3 loop spans 14 amino acids. Germline V CDR1 and CDR2: SGHRS, YFSETQ. CDR3 amino acids: CANRTSGSPDTQYF. For the CDR3, the DNA is TGCGCCAATAGGACTAGCGGGAGCCCAGATACGCAGTATTTT.

The chain is built from TRBV5-1 and TRBJ2-1, with D possibly being TRBD1 or TRBD2 (5 bases each). Germline loops: CDR1 SGHRS, CDR2 YFSETQ. V was trimmed by 4 bases and J by 6 bases, leaving 17 bases between them. The CDR3 covers 15 residues. CDR3 DNA: TGCGCCAGCAGCCATGGGACCCAGAGGGTCAATGAGCAGTTCTTC. It translates to CASSHGTQRVNEQFF.

Turning to this clonotype: An end of the junction does not agree with germline; a read error may underlie this. The V call is TRBV6-1, the J call TRBJ2-2; weak D call: TRBD2 (5 bases). CDR3 length: 16 amino acids. Germline V CDR1 and CDR2: MNHNS, SASEGT. The CDR3: CARSESRFEGTGELFF. CDR3 nucleotides: TGTGCCAGGAGTGAATCTCGTTTTGAGGGAACCGGGGAGCTGTTTTTT.

On this clonotype: In this CDR3 the conserved last residue, phenylalanine or tryptophan, is missing, so a read error is likely. The rearrangement joins TRBV2 to TRBJ2-3, with 8 bases identical to TRBD2. This CDR3 has 15 amino acids. Germline lookup yields CDR1 SNHLY and CDR2 FYNNEI. Trimming took 6 bases from V and 3 from J; bases not matched to a gene: 8. The CDR3 DNA is TGTGCCAGCAGGAGAGCGGGAGTGTCTACAGATACGCAGTATTTA. This codes for CASRRAGVSTDTQYL.

The chain employs TRBV18 and TRBJ1-1; D is perhaps TRBD1 (5 bases). The length of the CDR3 is 15 residues. In germline, CDR1 is KGHSH, CDR2 LQKENI. The V and J ends lost 5 bases and 0 bases respectively, with 13 bases between them. The CDR3 bases are TGTGCCAGCTCATCGGGTGGGGGGGTGAACACTGAAGCTTTCTTT. Amino acid sequence: CASSSGGGVNTEAFF.

The chain carries TRBV5-1 and TRBJ1-1; tentative D call: TRBD1 (6 bases). V was trimmed by 4 bases and J by 1 base, leaving 14 bases between them. The CDR3 extends over 15 amino acids. In germline, CDR1 is SGHRS, CDR2 YFSETQ. The CDR3 reads CASSPNPTGNTEAFF. The CDR3 DNA reads as TGCGCCAGCAGCCCTAACCCGACAGGGAACACTGAAGCTTTCTTT.

The chain carries TRBV29-1 and TRBJ1-1; no definite D call. There are 13 residues in the CDR3. Germline V CDR1 and CDR2: SQVTM, ANQGSEA. V was trimmed by 4 bases and J by 0 bases, leaving 9 bases between them. CDR3 coding DNA: TGCAGCGTTGCGGCCAGGATGAACACTGAAGCTTTCTTT. It translates to CSVAARMNTEAFF.

This clonotype was detected only a few times. The chain is built from TRBV27 and TRBJ1-5; D is uncertain. The CDR3 consists of 12 residues. Trimming stripped 1 base from V and 6 bases from J, with 4 bases between. Germline values: CDR1 MNHEY, CDR2 SMNVEV (reference sequence). CDR3 amino acids: CASSLLGQPQHF. As DNA, the CDR3 is TGTGCCAGCAGTTTATTGGGTCAGCCCCAGCATTTT.

This chain uses TRBV5-1 with TRBJ2-7, with 8 bases fitting TRBD2. The junction had 6 bases not matched to a gene; V was cut back by 4 bases and J by 0 bases. Germline V gene data show CDR1 as SGHRS and CDR2 as YFSETQ. This CDR3 region has 15 residues. CDR3 residues: CASSPGGGSSYEQYF. The CDR3 DNA is TGCGCCAGCAGCCCCGGGGGGGGGAGCTCCTACGAGCAGTACTTC.